Listed below are T cell receptor beta chains from one sample, sequenced in a study of sequential checkpoint blockade in melanoma. Assay: immunoSEQ multiplex PCR; the TCRdb copy retains only in-frame clones and omits some. The data hold about 22,000 clones, with roughly 80% observed a single time. This material consisted of CD8+ T cells sorted from blood (inferred from file names), taken from a patient given nivolumab and ipilimumab in sequence. The receptors originated from a human donor with melanoma. Both conserved end residues are part of each CDR3. Rows may omit the clone size; those that give it use once, few, many or a size class.

TRBV7-9,NA,13,few,CASSHPLIYEQYF
TRBV27,NA,17,once,CASSHLPRQGSSYEQYF
TRBV18,TRBJ2-2,15,NA,CASSPGQGRTGELFF
TRBV19,TRBJ1-2,14,NA,CASSISGGYYGYTF
TRBV5-4,TRBJ2-2,14,NA,CASSLGQYTGELFF
TRBV5-4,TRBJ1-2,16,once,CASSSRDRVPNYGYTF
TRBV10-1,TRBJ2-2,12,once,CASNQNTGELFF
TRBV4-1,NA,16,NA,CASSQALALAGHEQYF
TRBV28,TRBJ2-3,17,NA,CASSLPLTGVSTDTQYF
TRBV15,TRBJ2-7,14,NA,CATSRRGQGNEQYF
TRBV30,TRBJ2-1,14,NA,CAWWGEGTLDEQFF
TRBV27,TRBJ2-7,14,NA,CASSPRQGGAEQYF
TRBV7-9,TRBJ2-2,16,few,CASSTGSHQNTGELFF
TRBV9,TRBJ1-1,15,NA,CASSAGQGLNTEAFF
TRBV27,TRBJ2-6,16,NA,CASSLSAGSGANVLTF
TRBV2,TRBJ2-3,15,NA,CASSKREWSTDTQYF
TRBV5-1,TRBJ2-7,14,NA,CASSLEGRPYEQYF
TRBV13,TRBJ2-7,17,NA,CASSPGLAGGPVYEQYF
TRBV6-1,TRBJ2-7,15,NA,CASSDWTGGSYEQYF
TRBV7-6,TRBJ2-7,16,NA,CASSLGSSGRSYEQYF
TRBV7-2,TRBJ1-5,16,NA,CASSLGPRGLNQPQHF
TRBV5-1,TRBJ2-1,15,NA,CASSFLGGGLNEQFF
TRBV19,TRBJ2-1,14,NA,CASSAWTGYNEQFF
TRBV19,TRBJ2-7,14,NA,CASKLLADAYEQYF
TRBV27,TRBJ2-1,13,NA,CASRDSLLNEQFF
TRBV12-2,TRBJ2-3,16,NA,CASRWVDRHGGDTQYF
TRBV5-6,TRBJ2-7,15,NA,CASSPEGTGIYEQYF
TRBV5-8,TRBJ2-7,16,NA,CASSQSTGQGVYEQYF
TRBV6-1,NA,16,few,CASSGPQGVGYYEQYF
TRBV7-6,TRBJ2-7,16,NA,CASSLRAGKRAYEQYF